This TCR beta chain is drawn from a study of cytomegalovirus exposure and HLA in healthy donors. Whole-study context: Genetic ancestry analysis placed around 76% of the approximately 390 donors that were genotyped in the Caucasian-associated cluster.

The PCR used 60 Vbeta and 13 Jbeta primers. The data were produced by immunoSEQ multiplex PCR, yet TCRdb's version contains in-frame clones alone and is incomplete. The table lists about 300,000 clones, just over 85% of them singletons. As to this clone: Its cognate antigen is unknown.

Study-wide points: Later, an analysis found that common viral pathogens appeared to be linked with several of the most significant clusters. Indistinguishable V segments such as TRBV6-2 and TRBV6-3 were excluded. The study assumed roughly uniform donor sequencing depth for presence/absence analyses.

The ends were cut back, 1 base at V and 3 bases at J, with 7 bases in the middle. The CDR3 runs to 14 residues. The germline gives CDR1 SEHNR, CDR2 FQNEAQ (reference sequence). Source material: PBMCs. The clonotype comes from a man in his forties or fifties in good health and CMV-seropositive. This chain connects TRBV7-9 to TRBJ1-5; D is ambiguous. CDR3 sequence reads: CASSLGSVNQPQHF. CDR3 sequence (DNA): TGTGCCAGCAGCTTAGGTTCAGTCAATCAGCCCCAGCATTTT.